What follows are 30 T cell receptor beta chains derived from one specimen sequenced in a study of radiation and T cells in renal cell carcinoma. The sample's time point: blood 4 weeks post-SBRT, at nephrectomy. This sample's treatment: 15 Gy SBRT to primary tumor, nephrectomy 4 weeks later. Here immunoSEQ multiplex PCR was the method, and the copy in TCRdb shows in-frame clones only, minus some. This table has some 64,000 clones, around three quarters appearing once. This material consisted of blood, taken from a patient whose treatment included radiotherapy and nephrectomy. These receptors were collected from a man between 60 and 75 years old with renal cell carcinoma.

The chain links TRBV2 to TRBJ2-1; D unresolved. V was clipped by 6 bases and J by 9 bases, with 15 bases between them. Germline V gene data show CDR1 as SNHLY and CDR2 as FYNNEI. This CDR3 contains 13 residues. Here the CDR3 DNA reads TGTGCCAGCAGGACCGATCTAAGAGGTGAGCAGTTCTTC. Translating gives CASRTDLRGEQFF.

Only a few counts were recorded for this clone. The chain employs TRBV19 and TRBJ2-2; D unresolved. The CDR3 contains 11 residues. Germline V gene data show CDR1 as LNHDA and CDR2 as SQIVND (reference sequence). V was trimmed by 6 bases and J by 4 bases, leaving 3 bases between them. The CDR3 loop reads CASRGTGELFF. CDR3 DNA sequence: TGTGCCAGTAGGGGCACCGGGGAGCTGTTTTTT.

The chain combines TRBV6-5 with TRBJ2-7; D is perhaps TRBD1 or TRBD2 (5 bases each). The length of the CDR3 is 13 residues. Germline CDR1 is MNHEY and CDR2 is SVGAGI. With 6 bases removed from V and 4 bases from J, the gap between germline ends came to 13 bases. For the CDR3, the DNA is TGTGCCAGCAGCCGGGGCCCGGCATACGAGCAGTACGTC. Its protein product is CASSRGPAYEQYV.

The gene calls are TRBV5-8 and TRBJ1-5; possible D gene TRBD1, 5 bases. Germline V lookup: CDR1 SGHTS, CDR2 YDEGEE. V gave up 1 base and J gave up 4 bases, with 9 bases separating them. CDR3 size: 14 residues. Here the CDR3 DNA reads TGTGCCAGCAGCTTGAGGCAGGGAAATCAGCCCCAGCATTTT. Amino acids: CASSLRQGNQPQHF.

The chain has TRBV7-8 and TRBJ1-1; the D gene is possibly TRBD1 (5 bases). The CDR3 runs to 20 residues. Trimming stripped 2 bases from V and 3 bases from J, with 28 bases between. Germline assignment: CDR1 SGHVS and CDR2 FQNEAQ. As DNA, the CDR3 is TGTGCCAGCAGCTTAAAGCGTGGGGGGAATAACGATCAAGTGGACACTGAAGCTTTCTTT. Protein: CASSLKRGGNNDQVDTEAFF.

The chain uses TRBV2 and TRBJ1-1; TRBD1 matches at 7 bases. The V gene's germline CDR1 is SNHLY and CDR2 FYNNEI. With 5 bases clipped from V and 1 base from J, the junction kept 7 bases outside the gene matches. The CDR3 extends over 15 amino acids. As DNA, the CDR3 is TGTGCCAGCAGTCGATCGGGACAGCCGAACACTGAAGCTTTCTTT. As protein: CASSRSGQPNTEAFF.

This chain joins TRBV11-3 and TRBJ2-3, with 10 bases fitting TRBD1. V gave up 0 bases and J gave up 3 bases; unmatched junction bases: 3. This CDR3 has 16 residues. CDR1 and CDR2 from the germline V gene are SGHNT and YENEEA. The DNA of the CDR3 is TGTGCCAGCAGCTTAGATGGGGGACAGGGGACAGATACGCAGTATTTT. It translates to CASSLDGGQGTDTQYF.

This clone has a single count. This chain joins TRBV13 and TRBJ2-1, with 8 bases lining up with TRBD2. The CDR3 covers 17 residues. Per the germline V gene, CDR1 is PRHDT and CDR2 is FYEKMQ (reference sequence). Unmatched junction bases numbered 13, after V lost 4 bases and J lost 5 bases. The CDR3 region is CASSSPTTSGANNEQFF. CDR3 coding DNA: TGTGCCAGCAGCTCGCCGACTACTAGCGGAGCGAACAATGAGCAGTTCTTC.

The chain uses TRBV5-6 and TRBJ2-5; D remains unclear. This CDR3 comprises 15 residues. Trimming left V 4 bases short and J 0 bases short, with 13 bases between. Germline V lookup: CDR1 SGHDT, CDR2 YYEEEE. The CDR3 nucleotides read TGTGCCAGCAGCGCCGCCGGGTTTAACCAAGAGACCCAGTACTTC. Protein: CASSAAGFNQETQYF. The entire variable domain, with the rest obtained from reference TRBV5-6 and TRBJ2-5, is as follows: DAGVTQSPTHLIKTRGQQVTLRCSPKSGHDTVSWYQQALGQGPQFIFQYYEEEERQRGNFPDRFSGHQFPNYSSELNVNALLLGDSALYLCASSAAGFNQETQYFGPGTRLLVL.

This chain joins TRBV10-3 and TRBJ2-1; 7 bases fit TRBD1. This CDR3 contains 13 residues. V was clipped by 8 bases and J by 5 bases; unmatched bases: 6. CDR1 and CDR2 from the germline V gene are ENHRY and SYGVKD. CDR3 region: CAIATGDNNEQFF. The CDR3 nucleotides read TGTGCCATCGCTACAGGGGATAACAATGAGCAGTTCTTC.

The genes are TRBV7-2 and TRBJ2-3; a possible D gene is TRBD1 (6 bases). CDR1 and CDR2 (germline): SGHTA, FQGNSA. Trimming shortened V by 5 bases and J by 2 bases, and 11 bases separated the two germline ends. This CDR3 has 14 amino acids. The chain's CDR3 is CASSPGVFTDTQYF. The CDR3 region has the DNA TGTGCCAGCAGCCCAGGGGTATTCACAGATACGCAGTATTTT.

This sequence joins TRBV30 and TRBJ1-6; tentative D call: TRBD1 (6 bases). V lost 3 bases and J lost 0, with 9 bases in between. This CDR3 spans 15 amino acids. CDR1 and CDR2 (germline): GTSNPN, SVGIG (reference sequence). The CDR3 nucleotides read TGTGCCTGGAGCACAGGGAGCTCCTATAATTCACCCCTCCACTTT. This gives the protein CAWSTGSSYNSPLHF.

Regarding this clone: Distinct nucleotide sequences in the sample also encode this CDR3. The chain carries TRBV27 and TRBJ1-2; TRBD1 agrees at 9 bases. V lost 4 bases, J lost 8 bases, and 5 bases stayed unmatched. Germline V CDR1 and CDR2: MNHEY, SMNVEV (reference sequence). CDR3 length: 13 residues. For the CDR3, the DNA is TGTGCCAGCAGTTCACAGGGGGCCCTAGGCTACACCTTC. Its protein product is CASSSQGALGYTF.

The J gene is TRBJ2-1, the V gene TRBV2; 7 bases agree with TRBD1. The CDR3 extends over 16 amino acids. V was clipped by 6 bases and J by 2 bases; unmatched bases: 10. CDR1 is SNHLY and CDR2 is FYNNEI in the germline V gene. The CDR3 spells CASRAIWQGAYNEQFF. The CDR3 DNA follows: TGTGCCAGCAGAGCCATTTGGCAGGGGGCCTACAATGAGCAGTTCTTC.

This chain links TRBV6-5 with TRBJ2-7; 10 bases fit TRBD1. Germline assignment: CDR1 MNHEY and CDR2 SVGAGI. The CDR3 consists of 15 residues. The trim removed 6 bases at V and 4 bases at J, leaving 9 bases unmatched. The CDR3 region has the DNA TGTGCCAGCAGAACCAGACAGGGGGCTGTTTACGAGCAGTACTTC. This codes for CASRTRQGAVYEQYF.

This sequence joins TRBV5-1 and TRBJ1-1; D unclear. Germline V lookup: CDR1 SGHRS, CDR2 YFSETQ. The germline V and J ends were trimmed by 0 bases and 0 bases, with 9 bases remaining between them. The CDR3 contains 15 residues. The CDR3 sequence is CASSLAETLNTEAFF. DNA for the CDR3: TGCGCCAGCAGCTTGGCCGAGACTCTGAACACTGAAGCTTTCTTT.

This clone came up a few times. V and J are TRBV5-6 and TRBJ1-2, with D tentatively TRBD1 (5 bases). There are 12 residues in the CDR3. The V end lost 1 base, the J end lost 12 bases, and 13 bases lay between the germline ends. Germline V gene sequence: CDR1 SGHDT, CDR2 YYEEEE. The CDR3 protein is CASSLWGWGDTF. CDR3 in DNA: TGTGCCAGCAGCTTGTGGGGCTGGGGCGACACCTTC.

The chain recombines TRBV29-1 with TRBJ2-3; D remains unclear. This CDR3 is 15 amino acids long. V shed 6 bases and J shed 2 bases, with 18 bases lying between them. Germline CDR1 reads SQVTM; CDR2 reads ANQGSEA. DNA for the CDR3: TGCAGCGTCACACTATCCCCCCTTAACACAGATACGCAGTATTTT. Translating gives CSVTLSPLNTDTQYF.

V and J are TRBV6-1 and TRBJ1-4, with D maybe TRBD1 (6 bases). The V gene's germline CDR1 is MNHNS and CDR2 SASEGT. With 5 bases removed from V and 3 bases from J, the gap between germline ends came to 10 bases. CDR3 length: 14 amino acids. DNA of the CDR3: TGTGCCAGCAGTAAACAGGGTTCTAATGAAAAACTGTTTTTT. Encoded protein: CASSKQGSNEKLFF.

The V gene is TRBV27, the J gene TRBJ2-1; 13 nucleotides line up with TRBD2. CDR3 length: 20 residues. V trimming: 1 base; J trimming: 1 base; junction bases outside the gene matches: 10. CDR1 and CDR2 from the germline V gene are MNHEY and SMNVEV (reference sequence). The CDR3 DNA reads TGTGCCAGCAGTTTATACCCCGTTGGACTAGCGGGGGATTCCTACAATGAGCAGTTCTTC. Protein product: CASSLYPVGLAGDSYNEQFF.

This clone has only one observation. This sequence joins TRBV4-3 and TRBJ1-5; possible D gene TRBD1, 5 bases. V shed 4 bases and J shed 3 bases, with 13 bases lying between them. Germline loops: CDR1 LGHNA, CDR2 YSLEER. CDR3 size: 15 residues. The CDR3 DNA reads TGCGCCAGCAGCCCGGGGCGGGGAGTCAATCAGCCCCAGCATTTT. Protein: CASSPGRGVNQPQHF.

The J gene is TRBJ1-2, the V gene TRBV7-2; D is undetermined. The CDR3 is made up of 13 amino acids. The V and J ends lost 7 bases and 3 bases respectively, with 12 bases between them. Germline V gene data show CDR1 as SGHTA and CDR2 as FQGNSA. The DNA of the CDR3 is TGTGCCAGCACCGAACTAGGAGACTATGGCTACACCTTC. Its translation: CASTELGDYGYTF.

CDR3 DNA sequence: TGTGCCTGGAGCCGGGGGTCAGATAGCAATCAGCCCCAGCATTTT. The encoded protein is CAWSRGSDSNQPQHF. The chain has TRBV30 and TRBJ1-5; a possible D gene is TRBD1 (5 bases). The germline gives CDR1 GTSNPN, CDR2 SVGIG (reference sequence). The CDR3 has 15 residues. The germline V and J ends were trimmed by 3 bases and 0 bases, with 12 bases remaining between them.

The chain has TRBV18 and TRBJ2-7; D might be TRBD1 (5 bases). The CDR3 is made up of 14 amino acids. CDR1 and CDR2 from the germline V gene are KGHSH and LQKENI. Trimming shortened V by 1 base and J by 2 bases, and 9 bases separated the two germline ends. CDR3 amino acids: CASSPRQGTYEQYF. The CDR3 bases are TGTGCCAGCTCACCACGGCAGGGTACCTACGAGCAGTACTTC.

The chain carries TRBV14 and TRBJ2-7; 7 bases are shared with TRBD1. After removal of 3 bases from V and 0 bases from J, the junction contained 14 bases not matched to a gene. The CDR3 covers 18 residues. Germline loops: CDR1 SGHDN, CDR2 FVKESK. The CDR3, as DNA: TGTGCCAGCAGCCACCCCAGGAAGGGACAGTCCCTCTCCTACGAGCAGTACGTC. Translating gives CASSHPRKGQSLSYEQYV.

The chain has TRBV2 and TRBJ2-5; no reliable D call. This CDR3 comprises 10 residues. From germline, CDR1 is SNHLY and CDR2 FYNNEI. V lost 9 bases, J lost 2 bases, and 4 bases lay in between. The CDR3 DNA is TGTGCCAGTTTACAAGAGACCCAGTACTTC. Its protein product is CASLQETQYF.

This chain links TRBV7-9 with TRBJ1-1; D ambiguous. This CDR3 is built from 14 residues. In germline, CDR1 is SEHNR, CDR2 FQNEAQ (reference sequence). The germline V and J ends were trimmed by 3 bases and 11 bases, with 19 bases remaining between them. The CDR3 protein is CASSFLNQEGYAFF. The DNA for the CDR3 is TGTGCCAGCAGCTTCCTCAACCAGGAAGGTTACGCTTTCTTT.

The rearrangement links TRBV30 to TRBJ2-3; D remains ambiguous. Germline-derived CDR1 and CDR2 are GTSNPN and SVGIG (reference sequence). The V end was cut by 4 bases, the J end by 4 bases, with 21 bases between. The CDR3 is 16 amino acids. This chain's CDR3 is CAWNPSWPGPPDTQYF. In DNA form, the CDR3 reads TGTGCCTGGAATCCCTCCTGGCCGGGTCCCCCAGATACGCAGTATTTT.

The genes are TRBV2 and TRBJ1-2; 7 nucleotides match TRBD1. J lost 4 bases, V lost 1 base, and 6 bases had no gene match. The CDR3 is 15 residues long. Germline lookup yields CDR1 SNHLY and CDR2 FYNNEI. The CDR3 protein is CASSEGQGLSYGYTF. The CDR3 nucleotides read TGTGCCAGCAGTGAAGGACAGGGTTTGAGCTATGGCTACACCTTC.

The chain uses TRBV11-2 and TRBJ1-4; no clear D gene. Germline V gene lookup returns CDR1 SGHAT and CDR2 FQNNGV. The CDR3 runs 14 residues. V was shortened by 5 bases and J by 4 bases, with 11 bases between the two germline ends. CDR3 nucleotides: TGTGCCAGCAGCGAAGGGCGGAGTAATGAAAAACTGTTTTTT. As protein: CASSEGRSNEKLFF.